The 13 T cell receptor beta chains listed next were all sequenced from one sample in a study of T cell responses to AZD1222 COVID-19 vaccine. Sequencing was performed with immunoSEQ multiplex PCR; in TCRdb, only in-frame clones are kept and a portion is missing. The sample yields roughly 150,000 clones, about 90% seen once. The sample was peripheral blood, taken on day 0 of AZD1222 vaccination. The receptors were gathered from an adult in good health.

The chain combines TRBV6-1 with TRBJ2-1, with 7 bases lining up with TRBD2. Germline V lookup: CDR1 MNHNS, CDR2 SASEGT. V shed 1 base, J shed 0 bases, and the junction held 6 bases outside the gene matches. The CDR3 covers 17 residues. The CDR3 DNA is TGTGCCAGCAGTGAAGGCTTCGGGGGGAGCTCCTACAATGAGCAGTTCTTC. This codes for CASSEGFGGSSYNEQFF.

The CDR3: CAIPAGSGGYTF. For the CDR3, the DNA is TGTGCCATCCCAGCGGGGAGTGGTGGCTACACCTTC. This sequence joins TRBV19 and TRBJ1-2; D uncertain. In germline, CDR1 is LNHDA, CDR2 SQIVND (reference sequence). Trimming pared 10 bases from V and 7 bases from J, leaving 16 bases between. The CDR3 sequence is 12 residues long.

The DNA of the CDR3 is TGTGCCACCACCCCCGGGGCCCCCTACGAGCAGTACTTC. Its protein product is CATTPGAPYEQYF. This rearrangement joins TRBV15 to TRBJ2-7; the D call may be TRBD1 or TRBD2 (5 bases each). Germline CDR1 LNHNV, CDR2 YYDKDF (reference sequence). V was shortened by 7 bases and J by 2 bases, with 12 bases between the two germline ends. This CDR3 has 13 residues.

The CDR3 spells CSVELAVKNIQYF. The CDR3 coding sequence is TGCAGCGTGGAATTGGCGGTCAAAAACATTCAGTACTTC. The chain has TRBV29-1 and TRBJ2-4; D gene uncertain. The germline gives CDR1 SQVTM, CDR2 ANQGSEA. V lost 6 bases and J lost 3, with 12 bases in between. The CDR3 has 13 residues.

The chain uses TRBV4-1 and TRBJ1-6; no clear D gene. The germline V gene encodes CDR1 MGHRA and CDR2 YSYEKL. V lost 1 base, J lost 12 bases, and 22 bases lay in between. CDR3 length: 17 residues. CDR3 residues: CASSQAFGRRVERPLHF. The CDR3 bases are TGCGCCAGCAGCCAAGCGTTCGGACGCCGGGTGGAGAGACCCCTCCACTTT.

The chain joins TRBV11-2 to TRBJ1-4; D gene unclear. With 3 bases removed from V and 7 bases from J, the gap between germline ends came to 12 bases. The CDR3 consists of 14 residues. In germline, CDR1 is SGHAT, CDR2 FQNNGV. CDR3 in amino acids: CASSFDVMGEKLFF. CDR3 bases: TGTGCCAGCAGCTTTGACGTGATGGGTGAAAAACTGTTTTTT.

The chain employs TRBV6-6 and TRBJ1-2; 10 nucleotides line up with TRBD1. Germline trimming cut 6 bases from V and 3 bases from J; bases unmatched to any gene: 4. The CDR3 loop spans 14 amino acids. CDR1 MNHNY and CDR2 SVGAGI come from the germline V gene (reference sequence). CDR3 region: CASSHGTGDYGYTF. The CDR3 region has the DNA TGTGCCAGCAGCCACGGGACAGGGGACTATGGCTACACCTTC.

This chain connects TRBV6-6 to TRBJ2-1, with 7 bases aligning to TRBD2. J gave up 4 bases and V 8 bases, and 8 bases lay outside the gene matches. The germline V gene has CDR1 MNHNY and CDR2 SVGAGI (reference sequence). The CDR3 extends over 14 amino acids. In nucleotides, the CDR3 is TGTGCCAGCCGCAAAAGCGGGGATTACAATGAGCAGTTCTTC. Amino acid sequence: CASRKSGDYNEQFF.

This clone has just a few counts. The chain links TRBV12-5 to TRBJ2-2; 12 bases are a match to TRBD2. J was trimmed by 5 bases and V by 3 bases; bases with no gene match: 1. The CDR3 consists of 15 residues. Per germline, CDR1 LGHNT and CDR2 FRNRAP. This CDR3 is CASGLGLAGTGELFF. The CDR3 DNA reads TGTGCTAGTGGTTTAGGACTAGCGGGAACCGGGGAGCTGTTTTTT.

The chain carries TRBV6-5 and TRBJ1-3; no firm D call. The V and J ends lost 0 bases and 8 bases respectively, with 8 bases between them. There are 13 residues in the CDR3. Germline loops: CDR1 MNHEY, CDR2 SVGAGI. CDR3 in DNA: TGTGCCAGCAGTTACTCGAATAGAGACACCATATATTTT. Its protein is CASSYSNRDTIYF.

This clone was picked up one time. This rearrangement joins TRBV5-6 to TRBJ1-6; unclear D gene. Germline V lookup: CDR1 SGHDT, CDR2 YYEEEE. The CDR3 covers 15 residues. The ends were cut back, 2 bases at V and 0 bases at J, with 6 bases in the middle. CDR3 residues: CASSFTGSYNSPLHF. CDR3 coding DNA: TGTGCCAGCAGCTTCACCGGCTCCTATAATTCACCCCTCCACTTT. The full variable domain, completed using reference TRBV5-6 and TRBJ1-6, is DAGVTQSPTHLIKTRGQQVTLRCSPKSGHDTVSWYQQALGQGPQFIFQYYEEEERQRGNFPDRFSGHQFPNYSSELNVNALLLGDSALYLCASSFTGSYNSPLHFGNGTRLTVT.

This clone was detected once. The rearrangement links TRBV6-1 to TRBJ1-2, with 8 bases lining up with TRBD1. CDR3 size: 14 residues. V was clipped by 3 bases and J by 4 bases; unmatched bases: 4. The germline V gene encodes CDR1 MNHNS and CDR2 SASEGT. The CDR3 region is CASSEPGGPYGYTF. Here the CDR3 DNA reads TGTGCCAGCAGTGAGCCAGGGGGCCCCTATGGCTACACCTTC.

The chain combines TRBV30 with TRBJ2-6; 8 nucleotides match TRBD1. The CDR3 loop spans 17 amino acids. The V gene end was trimmed by 7 bases and the J gene end by 3 bases; junction bases not matched to a gene: 14. CDR1 and CDR2 (germline): GTSNPN, SVGIG (reference sequence). CDR3 residues: CASFDRGRGGGANVLTF. The CDR3 nucleotides read TGTGCCTCATTTGACAGGGGCAGGGGTGGTGGGGCCAACGTCCTGACTTTC.